The source of this T cell receptor beta chain is a study of cytomegalovirus exposure and HLA in healthy donors (dated by TCRdb to between 2016 and 2019). At the level of the whole study: According to an earlier analysis of 550 to 700 of the donors, about 180 million T cells yielded some 120 million unique TCR beta sequences and approximately 300 Gb of sequence data. An early release covering 500 to 750 HLA-typed donors comprised about 290 gigabases of sequencing data and around 80 million unique TCR sequences. The genetic ancestry cluster associated with self-reported Caucasian donors included 65% to 90% of the 398 genotyped donors. Rather than drawing on any new phenotypic data, the later analysis identified candidate immune exposures from TCR beta sequences and the way those sequences occurred across donors. High-throughput TCR immunosequencing, statistical association of individual TCRs with disease status, and machine learning were combined to predict cytomegalovirus infection status. The aim of the study was to test whether cataloging public T cell receptors could identify signatures of past pathogen exposure. Donor age, sex, ethnicity and CMV serostatus were compiled together with the repertoire data. Across roughly 420 genotyped donors of the cohort, an average of about 220,000 unique TCR beta nucleotide sequences per donor were sequenced, and roughly 17% of those sequences were non-productive. Every discovery cohort repertoire had been produced on one sequencing platform. Along with the roughly 700-subject first cohort, a separate validation cohort of some 130 different subjects was used. A later analysis re-analyzed previously published TCR beta repertoires from roughly 600 donors and added high-resolution HLA genotyping to study TCR occurrence patterns. A later genetic analysis used genome-wide SNP genotypes for 398 of the 666 donors, treating that subset as a discovery cohort. The number of donors typed differed by locus, with about 629-640 for A, B, C, DRB1 and DQB1, 522 for DQA1, 606 for DPA1, and some 450 for DPB1. An earlier analysis of around 580 of the donors used high-throughput TCR beta sequencing to judge whether each TCR beta V gene segment behaved as functional or pseudogenic. Using immunosequencing, the study profiled T cell repertoires from 666 subjects and related those repertoires to cytomegalovirus serostatus. Roughly 5 DR-DQ haplotypes were handled as single units for association and clustering, since linkage in the cohort was strong. Both class I and class II loci were covered by HLA typing, at four-digit resolution.

Turning to this clone: The target of this receptor is not known. Per-base quality was not reported, and no clone a single base away is much larger than it.

The cohort comprised fewer than 700 healthy bone marrow donors. At the time of sampling, every cohort member was nominally healthy, though immune exposures that went unrecorded were likely present. The donor was CMV seronegative and belonged to the group of approximately 320 seronegative cohort members. A peripheral blood sample was provided by each donor, and peripheral blood mononuclear cells were used for TCR beta sequencing. The Qiagen DNeasy Blood Extraction Kit was used to extract genomic DNA from the blood cell samples. Libraries were constructed by the immunoSEQ multiplex PCR assay. The multiplex PCR relied on a mix of 60 forward primers for TCR Vbeta segments and 13 reverse primers for TCR Jbeta segments. A multiplex PCR assay on genomic DNA amplified the CDR3 region of rearranged TCR beta genes. Amplified TCR beta libraries were sequenced as 87-base-pair reads on the Illumina HiSeq System. The authors processed their data as follows. A later analysis counted some 80 million unique TCR beta chains across the approximately 700 repertoires, and some 11 million of these chains were shared by at least two donors. Raw reads were error-corrected and collapsed into unique sequences by a nearest-neighbor algorithm in which closely related sequences were merged to remove PCR and sequencing errors. Alignment of CDR3 sequences to IMGT reference sequences was used to assign V, D and J gene segments. Each retained sequence needed at least a six-nucleotide match to both a V gene segment and a J gene segment. A rearrangement was called productive if the CDR3 had no stop codons and remained in frame with V and J, and every other rearrangement was called non-productive. Following IMGT convention, CDR3 was defined as the stretch from the second conserved V-encoded cysteine up to the conserved J-encoded phenylalanine. In an earlier analysis of approximately 590 of the donors, sequences lacking an unambiguous match to a single V gene segment were excluded. An earlier analysis of 500 to 600 of the donors classified V segments as functional when productive rearrangements were above 56.7% and as segregating when the standard deviation between donors was above 5%. A statistical classification framework was developed to diagnose cytomegalovirus status using the catalog of TCR beta chain sequences. In a later analysis, TCR nucleotide sequences were compared against IMGT/GENE-DB human TR gene sequences so that V and J genes could be assigned. A later analysis assigned CDR3 sequences and most-parsimonious VDJ recombination scenarios with the TCRdist pipeline. In a later analysis, each TCR beta chain was defined by its CDR3 amino acid sequence together with its V-gene family, and reads lacking a unique V-gene family were excluded. As a way to deal with suspected cross-contamination and a sequencing artifact, a later analysis dropped 640 or so nucleotide sequences that were highly shared and had low generation probability. For each public chain, a later analysis derived a clonal expansion index from normalized ranks of inferred template counts within each repertoire. In a later analysis, generation probabilities were computed with a VDJ recombination model fitted to out-of-frame rearrangements, and the resulting probabilities were checked against IGoR. In a later analysis, hypergeometric tests were used to score TCR-TCR, TCR-HLA and TCR-CMV co-occurrence, with a repertoire-size bias correction applied to TCR pairs. In a later analysis, false discovery rates were estimated by permuting HLA or CMV assignments 20 times. In a later analysis, co-occurring TCRs were grouped with DBSCAN, and TCRdist sequence similarity was added when clustering was performed within HLA-allele-positive subsets. Repertoires with fewer than 30,000 or more than 120,000 public chains were left out of co-occurrence clustering, as were a handful of repertoires with anomalous nucleotide sharing. TCRdb obtained this table from immuneACCESS and retained in-frame rearrangements with V and J assigned. These tables miss some clones; where compared with another copy, unresolved V genes account for less than half of the shortfall, and the remainder is unexplained. V and J calls and clone size are as listed in that table; D and trimming were resolved from the DNA. The sample table contains 110,000 to 150,000 clones; only one count was recorded for 75% to 90% of them. The ten most abundant clones make up roughly 1.2% of the sample.

The investigation overall reported the following: A later analysis found that HLA-associated TCR beta chains were more clonally expanded and had lower generation probabilities than equally common non-associated chains. In this cohort, only TCR beta chains were sequenced, and detectable features were limited by the absence of alpha or paired-chain data. Cytomegalovirus status was reported to be diagnosed by the classifier with high specificity and sensitivity in both the original and validation cohorts. An earlier analysis of around 540 of the donors showed that most TCR beta V segments appeared in productive rearrangements either about 87% or about 30% of the time, which broadly matched IMGT annotations. In a later analysis, most CMV-associated TCR beta chains were found to appear HLA-restricted, with HLA associations seemingly driven largely by CMV exposure. Assigning TCR associations to individual alleles was difficult when HLA alleles, especially DR and DQ, strongly co-occurred. In a later analysis, several top co-occurrence clusters were reported to appear linked to parvovirus B19, influenza, CMV and Epstein-Barr virus. According to the authors, the approach could potentially be generalized to other disease states and immunological phenotypes. Because counts were too low, some 17 rarely observed V segments, including chromosome 9 orphons, were excluded from the earlier analysis of some 590 of the donors. In a later analysis, over 15,000 TCR beta sequences were associated with specific HLA alleles at a false discovery rate of 0.05. In vitro tests confirmed that three of the cytomegalovirus-associated TCR beta chains recognize cytomegalovirus antigens. Because HLA typing was unavailable for some donors at each locus, only the typed subset was used in association tests. Sequencing depth was assumed to be roughly uniform across donors in the presence/absence analyses, though that assumption may not hold. A cluster of highly shared sequence variants was judged likely to represent a technical artifact of the sequencing pipeline. A further reported finding was that TCR beta sequences accurately predicted the HLA-A and HLA-B alleles for most subjects in the first cohort. V-gene and J-gene trimming of TCR beta chains was associated with a missense DCLRE1C variant in a later genetic analysis, and the association was replicated in an independent cohort. The only immune exposure information available for the cohort was CMV serostatus. Linkage disequilibrium might explain the correlated functional status among segregating V segments, but an unknown experimental factor could not be ruled out. According to a later genetic analysis, donors in an Asian-associated ancestry cluster had fewer N-insertions in productive TCRs than the roughly 670-donor mean. The study gave a list of about 160 TCR beta chains associated with cytomegalovirus. The 87-base-pair reads could not distinguish some IMGT-functional V segments, including TRBV6-2 and TRBV6-3, so those segments were excluded. Most TCR sequences were seen in very few donors, while some public TCRs were found in many individuals. According to a later analysis, TCR association rates differed among HLA loci, with DRB1 alleles showing the most associated TCRs and HLA-C alleles showing the fewest.

The CDR3 holds 13 amino acids from the cysteine to the phenylalanine. Only the CDR3 region is kept as DNA, spanning 39 bases read in frame from base 1. According to the germline V gene, CDR1 reads SNHLY and CDR2 reads FYNNEI. V gives up 2 bases and J gives up 4 bases, and the segment between their germline ends measures 9 bases. The chain joins TRBV2 to TRBJ2-7, with TRBD1 as a weak D call on 5 bases. Sequencing was done on a sample of PBMCs. The receptor comes from a female donor in good health and CMV-seronegative. This receptor has the CDR3 CASSESPGYEQYF. At the DNA level, the sequence is TGTGCCAGCAGTGAATCCCCAGGGTACGAGCAGTACTTC.